The rows below give T cell receptor beta chains drawn from one sample of a study of blood T cell repertoires in COVID-19. Sequencing was performed with immunoSEQ multiplex PCR; in TCRdb, only in-frame clones are kept and a portion is missing. The profile shows 70,000 to 90,000 clones, 85% of them singletons. Sample: peripheral blood. All receptors derive from a man in his sixties with acute or convalescent COVID-19. CDR3s include the opening cysteine and the closing phenylalanine or tryptophan. D genes are given only for firm matches. Where a row states a size, it is once, few, many or the class of an expanded clone; other rows omit it.

size,D,J,V,DNA,CDR3
-,TRBD1,TRBJ2-1,TRBV29-1,TGCAGCGTTGAACGGTCCGGACAGGGTGCTTTCGCGAGGGGCAATGAGCAGTTCTTC,CSVERSGQGAFARGNEQFF
many,TRBD1,TRBJ2-7,TRBV5-1,TGCGCCAGCAGCCCGGGACAGGGAAAATACGAGCAGTACTTC,CASSPGQGKYEQYF
-,TRBD2,TRBJ2-7,TRBV19,TGTGCCAGTAGCCCGGGGGGGTCCGAAGACGAGCAGTACTTC,CASSPGGSEDEQYF
few,-,TRBJ1-1,TRBV2,TGTGCCAGCATTTTACAGACGAACACTGAAGCTTTCTTT,CASILQTNTEAFF
-,TRBD1,TRBJ2-3,TRBV27,TGTGCCAGCAGTTCCCTCAGGGGGTCGCAGTATTTT,CASSSLRGSQYF
once,TRBD1,TRBJ1-1,TRBV6-7,TGTGCCAGCAGCTTTATCCGGGACAGGGACACTGAAGCTTTCTTT,CASSFIRDRDTEAFF
-,-,TRBJ1-1,TRBV1,TGCACCAGCAGCCAAGCCCCCGGGACAGGGACGCCGAACACTGAAGCTTTCTTT,CTSSQAPGTGTPNTEAFF
-,-,TRBJ2-7,TRBV27,TGTGCCAGCAGTTCAGCAGGGGCCTCCTACGAGCAGTACTTC,CASSSAGASYEQYF
-,-,TRBJ1-5,TRBV18,TGTGCCAGCTCACCAGGCCAGGGGATATACCAGCCCCAGCATTTT,CASSPGQGIYQPQHF
-,-,TRBJ2-7,TRBV5-6,TGTGCCAGCAGCTTGGGGGTTTGGGAGACCTACGAGCAGTACTTC,CASSLGVWETYEQYF
-,-,TRBJ1-1,TRBV7-8,TGTGCCAGCAGCTCTCGACGGACAGCTATCATGAACACTGAAGCTTTCTTT,CASSSRRTAIMNTEAFF
-,TRBD2,TRBJ2-1,TRBV6-1,TGTGCCAGCAGTGAAGCTAGGGCGGGAGGGCCTCTAAGTGAGCAGTTCTTC,CASSEARAGGPLSEQFF
-,TRBD1,TRBJ2-4,TRBV18,TGTGCCAGCTCACGATCGGGACAGGAAAACATTCAGTACTTC,CASSRSGQENIQYF
-,TRBD1,TRBJ2-1,TRBV5-1,TGCGCCAGCAGCTTCCGGGACAGGGGACTTGAGCAGTTCTTC,CASSFRDRGLEQFF
-,-,TRBJ2-7,TRBV7-9,TGTGCCAGCAGCTTATTCGGGGTTGGGCAGTACTTC,CASSLFGVGQYF
-,-,TRBJ2-2,TRBV5-1,TGCGCCAGCAGCTTTGGAGGGACGGACGGGGAGCTGTTTTTT,CASSFGGTDGELFF
-,-,TRBJ2-7,TRBV9,TGTGCCAGCAGCGTAGGGCTGGCGGCTCTTTACGAGCAGTACTTC,CASSVGLAALYEQYF
-,TRBD1,TRBJ1-3,TRBV29-1,TGCAGCGGGGGACAGGGAAACACCATATATTTT,CSGGQGNTIYF
-,TRBD1,TRBJ2-7,TRBV6-5,TGTGCCTGGACAGGGAACTCCTACGAGCAGTACTTC,CAWTGNSYEQYF
-,TRBD2,TRBJ2-6,TRBV3-1/TRBV3-2,TGTGCCAGCAGCCTCGCGGGACTAGCGGGAGTAGGGGCCAACGTCCTGACTTTC,CASSLAGLAGVGANVLTF
-,-,TRBJ1-3,TRBV2,TGTGCCAGCAGTGAGGTGGGTTCGCAGGTTGGCTCTGGAAACACCATATATTTT,CASSEVGSQVGSGNTIYF
-,-,TRBJ2-7,TRBV10-3,TGTGCCATCAGAGGAGCGGCCCGGGAGCAGTACTTC,CAIRGAAREQYF
-,-,TRBJ2-7,TRBV27,TGTGCCAGCGGACTCTACGAGCAGTACTTC,CASGLYEQYF
-,TRBD1,TRBJ2-6,TRBV4-1,TGCGCCAGCAGCCAACTCCTCCGACAGGGCCTTGGGTCTGGGGCCAACGTCCTGACTTTC,CASSQLLRQGLGSGANVLTF